The 27 T cell receptor beta chains below come from one sample, sequenced in a study of cytomegalovirus exposure and HLA in healthy donors. The PCR ran on 60 Vbeta and 13 Jbeta primers. Only in-frame clones appear in the TCRdb table, and some are missing; sequencing was by immunoSEQ multiplex PCR. The sample has around 150,000 clones, 80% seen once. The sample taken for sequencing was PBMCs. Source of these receptors: a man in his forties or fifties in good health and CMV-seropositive.

The chain joins TRBV15 to TRBJ2-7, with TRBD1 identical over 8 bases. Looked up from germline, CDR1 is LNHNV and CDR2 is YYDKDF (reference sequence). V lost 5 bases to trimming and J lost 5 bases; unmatched junction nucleotides: 11. The CDR3 extends over 15 amino acids. CDR3 nucleotide sequence: TGTGCCACCAGCGGGGACAGGACAGGGCCCCACGAGCAGTACTTC. Its protein product is CATSGDRTGPHEQYF. Variable domain in full (rest from reference TRBV15 and TRBJ2-7): DAMVIQNPRYQVTQFGKPVTLSCSQTLNHNVMYWYQQKSSQAPKLLFHYYDKDFNNEADTPDNFQSRRPNTSFCFLDIRSPGLGDTAMYLCATSGDRTGPHEQYFGPGTRLTVT.

CDR3 DNA: TGCGCCAGCAGCCAAGGTCCGGTCCCGCAAGATACGCAGTATTTT. It translates to CASSQGPVPQDTQYF. This chain uses TRBV4-1 with TRBJ2-3, with D unresolved. The CDR3 extends over 15 amino acids. Germline V gene data show CDR1 as MGHRA and CDR2 as YSYEKL. V was cut by 1 base and J by 5 bases, with 13 bases left in between.

J is TRBJ1-5 and V is TRBV30; D is unclear. The V end was cut by 2 bases, the J end by 5 bases, with 10 bases between. Germline V gene lookup returns CDR1 GTSNPN and CDR2 SVGIG (reference sequence). The CDR3 totals 13 residues. DNA of the CDR3: TGTGCCTGGAGTCGAGGGTACGATCAGCCCCAGCATTTT. It encodes CAWSRGYDQPQHF.

The chain couples TRBV9 to TRBJ2-3; TRBD2 might be the D (6 bases). The CDR3 is made up of 16 amino acids. Germline CDR1 is SGDLS and CDR2 is YYNGEE. V lost 0 bases and J 2 bases, leaving 13 bases between the germline ends. CDR3 sequence (DNA): TGTGCCAGCAGCGTAGTAGGCCTAGCGCCCACAGATACGCAGTATTTT. Its translation is CASSVVGLAPTDTQYF. Supplemented by reference TRBV9 and TRBJ2-3, the full variable domain reads DSGVTQTPKHLITATGQRVTLRCSPRSGDLSVYWYQQSLDQGLQFLIQYYNGEERAKGNILERFSAQQFPDLHSELNLSSLELGDSALYFCASSVVGLAPTDTQYFGPGTRLTVL.

This chain connects TRBV5-4 to TRBJ1-2; no definite D call. Trimming took off 2 bases at V and 4 bases at J, with 12 bases between the two ends. The CDR3 extends over 14 amino acids. Germline V CDR1 and CDR2: SGHNT, YYREEE (reference sequence). CDR3 sequence reads: CASSLGGNVYGYTF. The CDR3 DNA reads TGTGCCAGCAGCTTAGGAGGGAACGTCTATGGCTACACCTTC.

This clone was seen a single time. This chain uses TRBV5-8 with TRBJ1-1; D ambiguous. Trimming shortened V by 2 bases and J by 1 base, and 6 bases separated the two germline ends. The CDR3 contains 13 residues. Germline assignment: CDR1 SGHTS and CDR2 YDEGEE. Here the CDR3 DNA reads TGTGCCAGCAGCTTTAGACAGAACACTGAAGCTTTCTTT. It encodes CASSFRQNTEAFF.

This chain uses TRBV4-3 with TRBJ2-7, with TRBD2 matching 8 bases. The V gene's germline CDR1 is LGHNA and CDR2 YSLEER. V was pared by 0 bases and J by 3 bases, with 7 bases of the junction left unmatched. The CDR3 loop spans 16 amino acids. The DNA for the CDR3 is TGCGCCAGCAGCCAAGAGAAGCGGGGGACAATCTACGAGCAGTACTTC. Its translation: CASSQEKRGTIYEQYF.

The V call is TRBV9, the J call TRBJ2-7, with TRBD1 as a possible D gene (6 bases). V lost 0 bases, J lost 6 bases, and 13 bases lay in between. Per the germline V gene, CDR1 is SGDLS and CDR2 is YYNGEE. CDR3 size: 14 residues. CDR3 residues: CASSVDRVVGEQYF. Here the CDR3 DNA reads TGTGCCAGCAGCGTAGACAGGGTAGTCGGCGAGCAGTACTTC.

The CDR3 protein is CASSEFRGSNEKLFF. The CDR3 DNA sequence: TGCGCCAGCAGTGAGTTCAGGGGGAGTAATGAAAAACTGTTTTTT. The chain has TRBV10-1 and TRBJ1-4; 7 nucleotides align to TRBD1. With V trimmed by 1 base and J by 4 bases, 3 bases remained unmatched. The CDR3 has 15 amino acids. CDR1 is WNHNN and CDR2 is SYGVQD in the germline V gene (reference sequence).

This clone showed up just a few times. The genes are TRBV19 and TRBJ1-1; tentative D call: TRBD1 (5 bases). Germline V CDR1 and CDR2: LNHDA, SQIVND (reference sequence). CDR3 size: 13 residues. Trimming cost V 7 bases and J 5 bases, with 14 bases left between them. CDR3 sequence (DNA): TGTGCCAGTACCGGGCGGGAGGGGACTGAAGCTTTCTTT. Translating gives CASTGREGTEAFF.

CDR3 protein: CASSLPGRETQYF. The DNA of the CDR3 is TGTGCCAGCAGTCTTCCAGGGCGAGAGACCCAGTACTTC. The chain recombines TRBV6-5 with TRBJ2-5; maybe TRBD1 (5 bases). Trimming shortened V by 5 bases and J by 4 bases, and 11 bases separated the two germline ends. The CDR3 contains 13 residues. The germline CDR1 and CDR2 sequences are MNHEY and SVGAGI.

The gene calls are TRBV18 and TRBJ1-5; TRBD1 matches 7 bases. V lost 5 bases, J lost 7 bases, and 8 bases stayed unmatched. The germline V gene encodes CDR1 KGHSH and CDR2 LQKENI. There are 14 residues in the CDR3. Here the CDR3 reads CASSETGRVQPQHF. As DNA, the CDR3 is TGTGCCAGCTCAGAGACAGGGCGGGTCCAGCCCCAGCATTTT.

The chain links TRBV6-1 to TRBJ2-4; a weak D match, TRBD1 (6 bases). Trimming pared 6 bases from V and 0 bases from J, leaving 12 bases between. CDR1 MNHNS and CDR2 SASEGT come from the germline V gene. This CDR3 is built from 15 residues. CDR3 loop: CASRRGSLAKNIQYF. The CDR3 DNA is TGTGCCAGCAGGAGGGGGTCCTTAGCCAAAAACATTCAGTACTTC.

CDR3 nucleotide sequence: TGTGCGGCTCGGGGGACTGAAGCTTTCTTT. Its translation is CAARGTEAFF. This chain links TRBV2 with TRBJ1-1, with D perhaps matching TRBD1 (5 bases). From germline, CDR1 is SNHLY and CDR2 FYNNEI. The CDR3 totals 10 residues. Filled out from reference TRBV2 and TRBJ1-1, the complete variable domain reads EPEVTQTPSHQVTQMGQEVILRCVPISNHLYFYWYRQILGQKVEFLVSFYNNEISEKSEIFDDQFSVERPDGSNFTLKIRSTKLEDSAMYFCAARGTEAFFGQGTRLTVV.

This clone was counted between two and nine times. The V gene is TRBV4-1, the J gene TRBJ1-1, with D maybe TRBD1 (5 bases). Trimming took off 4 bases at V and 5 bases at J, with 17 bases between the two ends. CDR1 MGHRA and CDR2 YSYEKL come from the germline V gene. This CDR3 is 15 amino acids long. The CDR3 region is CASSPKEGEETEAFF. The CDR3 DNA reads TGCGCCAGCAGCCCTAAGGAAGGGGAGGAGACTGAAGCTTTCTTT.

The chain couples TRBV7-2 to TRBJ2-5; possibly TRBD2 for D (7 bases). Germline V gene sequence: CDR1 SGHTA, CDR2 FQGNSA. V was pared by 7 bases and J by 4 bases, with 13 bases between. The CDR3 runs to 13 residues. Here the CDR3 DNA reads TGTGCCAGCAACGGGGGGCGAGGAGAGACCCAGTACTTC. Residues: CASNGGRGETQYF. Combining the CDR3 with reference TRBV7-2 and TRBJ2-5 gives the whole variable domain GAGVSQSPSNKVTEKGKDVELRCDPISGHTALYWYRQSLGQGLEFLIYFQGNSAPDKSGLPSDRFSAERTGGSVSTLTIQRTQQEDSAVYLCASNGGRGETQYFGPGTRLLVL.

Concerning this clone: Other DNA sequences in the sample encode the same CDR3. The chain employs TRBV6-5 and TRBJ1-5; D is unresolved. Trimming removed 0 bases at V and 4 bases at J, with 10 bases between. The CDR3 contains 15 residues. Germline V lookup: CDR1 MNHEY, CDR2 SVGAGI. Here the CDR3 reads CASSYSSGPNQPQHF. CDR3 DNA sequence: TGTGCCAGCAGTTACTCTTCAGGTCCAAATCAGCCCCAGCATTTT.

The chain is built from TRBV5-1 and TRBJ1-1; TRBD1 matches at 7 bases. Trimming cost V 4 bases and J 0 bases; bases outside gene matches: 9. The CDR3 contains 16 residues. From germline, CDR1 is SGHRS and CDR2 YFSETQ. CDR3 sequence reads: CASSPRATGVNTEAFF. DNA of the CDR3: TGCGCCAGCAGCCCTAGGGCTACAGGGGTGAACACTGAAGCTTTCTTT. Using reference TRBV5-1 and TRBJ1-1 for the parts outside the CDR3, the full variable domain is KAGVTQTPRYLIKTRGQQVTLSCSPISGHRSVSWYQQTPGQGLQFLFEYFSETQRNKGNFPGRFSGRQFSNSRSEMNVSTLELGDSALYLCASSPRATGVNTEAFFGQGTRLTVV.

The rearrangement joins TRBV7-2 to TRBJ2-7; D gene ambiguous. The length of the CDR3 is 13 residues. CDR1 and CDR2 from the germline V gene are SGHTA and FQGNSA. V was clipped by 3 bases and J by 6 bases, with 12 bases between them. The CDR3 loop is CASSFRHGTEQYF. CDR3 DNA: TGTGCCAGCAGCTTCCGACACGGAACCGAGCAGTACTTC.

The rearrangement uses TRBV28 and TRBJ1-2, with D tentatively TRBD1 (6 bases). Trimming cost V 7 bases and J 3 bases, with 15 bases left between them. The CDR3 spans 14 residues. Per the germline V gene, CDR1 is MDHEN and CDR2 is SYDVKM. The CDR3 nucleotides read TGTGCCAGCACCCCAGGCAGGGGAGACTATGGCTACACCTTC. Amino acid sequence: CASTPGRGDYGYTF.

A remark on this clone: One end of the junction does not line up with germline, which may come from a read error. The chain uses TRBV11-2 and TRBJ1-4; D is possibly TRBD1 (5 bases). Looked up from germline, CDR1 is SGHAT and CDR2 is FQNNGV. This CDR3 spans 15 amino acids. Here the CDR3 reads CASSLEGGVGEKLFF. CDR3 DNA sequence: TGTGCCAGCAGCCTAGAGGGAGGGGTCGGTGAAAAACTGTTTTTT.

V is TRBV6-5 and J is TRBJ2-2; maybe TRBD1 (5 bases). The CDR3 totals 14 residues. Germline values: CDR1 MNHEY, CDR2 SVGAGI. Between the trimmed V and J ends, which lost 3 bases and 1 base, there was a span of 6 bases. Written as DNA, the CDR3 is TGTGCCAGCAGTTATAGGGGGAACACCGGGGAGCTGTTTTTT. Protein: CASSYRGNTGELFF.

The chain joins TRBV19 to TRBJ2-1, with 9 bases that match TRBD2. This CDR3 is built from 14 residues. Per germline, CDR1 LNHDA and CDR2 SQIVND (reference sequence). The trim removed 10 bases at V and 5 bases at J, leaving 9 bases unmatched. CDR3 in DNA: TGTGCCACCCTCGGGGTAGCGGGGGACAATGAGCAGTTCTTC. This codes for CATLGVAGDNEQFF.

CDR3 coding DNA: TGTGCCAGCAGTCAACCCGTCGTTTGGGGCGACAATGAGCAGTTCTTC. Residues: CASSQPVVWGDNEQFF. The chain joins TRBV6-6 to TRBJ2-1; a possible D gene is TRBD1 (5 bases). The ends were cut back, 5 bases at V and 5 bases at J, with 19 bases in the middle. CDR1 is MNHNY, CDR2 SVGAGI, per germline (reference sequence). The CDR3 length is 16 residues.

There are a few counts of this clone. The CDR3 DNA reads as TGTGCCAGCAGCTTGGTTCATCATGAAGCTTTCTTT. Protein: CASSLVHHEAFF. This chain uses TRBV5-6 with TRBJ1-1; no clear D. The CDR3 spans 12 residues. Trimming shortened V by 0 bases and J by 7 bases, and 7 bases separated the two germline ends. CDR1 is SGHDT and CDR2 is YYEEEE in the germline V gene. The entire variable domain, with the rest obtained from reference TRBV5-6 and TRBJ1-1, is as follows: DAGVTQSPTHLIKTRGQQVTLRCSPKSGHDTVSWYQQALGQGPQFIFQYYEEEERQRGNFPDRFSGHQFPNYSSELNVNALLLGDSALYLCASSLVHHEAFFGQGTRLTVV.

The chain uses TRBV2 and TRBJ1-2, with 7 bases fitting TRBD1. The CDR3 runs 14 residues. The ends lost 2 bases at V and 4 bases at J; junction bases unmatched: 4. CDR1 SNHLY and CDR2 FYNNEI come from the germline V gene. The CDR3 loop reads CASSELGQSYGYTF. CDR3 DNA: TGTGCCAGCAGTGAATTGGGACAGAGCTATGGCTACACCTTC.

The chain combines TRBV28 with TRBJ1-4; TRBD1 matches at 8 bases. CDR1 MDHEN and CDR2 SYDVKM come from the germline V gene. The CDR3 consists of 14 residues. The ends lost 5 bases at V and 5 bases at J; junction bases unmatched: 4. The CDR3: CASSPRTGNEKLFF. In nucleotides, the CDR3 is TGTGCCAGCAGTCCACGGACAGGGAATGAAAAACTGTTTTTT.